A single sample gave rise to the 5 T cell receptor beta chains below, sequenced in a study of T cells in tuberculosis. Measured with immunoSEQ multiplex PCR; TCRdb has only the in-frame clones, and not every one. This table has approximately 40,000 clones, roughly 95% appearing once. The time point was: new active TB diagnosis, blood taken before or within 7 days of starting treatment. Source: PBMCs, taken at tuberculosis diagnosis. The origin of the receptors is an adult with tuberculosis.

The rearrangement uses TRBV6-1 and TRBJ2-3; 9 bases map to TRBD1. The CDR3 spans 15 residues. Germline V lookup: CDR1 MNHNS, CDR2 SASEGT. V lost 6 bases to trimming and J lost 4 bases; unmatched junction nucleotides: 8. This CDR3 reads CASRAGTGLSDTQYF. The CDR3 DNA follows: TGTGCCAGCAGGGCCGGGACAGGGTTATCAGATACGCAGTATTTT.

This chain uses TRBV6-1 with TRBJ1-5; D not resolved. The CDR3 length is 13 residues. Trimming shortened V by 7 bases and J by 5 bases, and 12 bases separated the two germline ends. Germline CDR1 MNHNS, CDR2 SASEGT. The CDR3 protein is CASKREVDQPQHF. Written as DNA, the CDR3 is TGTGCCAGCAAGAGGGAGGTGGATCAGCCCCAGCATTTT.

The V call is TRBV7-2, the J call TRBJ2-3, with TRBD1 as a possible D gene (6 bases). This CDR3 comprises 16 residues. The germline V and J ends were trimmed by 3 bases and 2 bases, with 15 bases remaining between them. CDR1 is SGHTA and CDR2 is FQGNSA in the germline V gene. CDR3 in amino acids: CASSFKQGWSTDTQYF. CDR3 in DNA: TGTGCCAGCAGCTTTAAACAGGGCTGGTCCACAGATACGCAGTATTTT.

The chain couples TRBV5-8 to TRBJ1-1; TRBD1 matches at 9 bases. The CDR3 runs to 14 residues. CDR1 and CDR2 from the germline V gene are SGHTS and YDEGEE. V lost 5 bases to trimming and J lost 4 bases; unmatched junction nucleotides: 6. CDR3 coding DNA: TGTGCCAGCAGTTTTACAGGGGGCATCACTGAAGCTTTCTTT. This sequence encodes CASSFTGGITEAFF.

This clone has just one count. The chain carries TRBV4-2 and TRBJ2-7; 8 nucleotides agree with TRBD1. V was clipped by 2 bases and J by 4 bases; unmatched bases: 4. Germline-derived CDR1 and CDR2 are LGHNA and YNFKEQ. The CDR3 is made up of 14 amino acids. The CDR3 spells CASSQRQGAYEQYF. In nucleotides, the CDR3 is TGTGCCAGCAGCCAACGTCAGGGGGCGTACGAGCAGTACTTC.